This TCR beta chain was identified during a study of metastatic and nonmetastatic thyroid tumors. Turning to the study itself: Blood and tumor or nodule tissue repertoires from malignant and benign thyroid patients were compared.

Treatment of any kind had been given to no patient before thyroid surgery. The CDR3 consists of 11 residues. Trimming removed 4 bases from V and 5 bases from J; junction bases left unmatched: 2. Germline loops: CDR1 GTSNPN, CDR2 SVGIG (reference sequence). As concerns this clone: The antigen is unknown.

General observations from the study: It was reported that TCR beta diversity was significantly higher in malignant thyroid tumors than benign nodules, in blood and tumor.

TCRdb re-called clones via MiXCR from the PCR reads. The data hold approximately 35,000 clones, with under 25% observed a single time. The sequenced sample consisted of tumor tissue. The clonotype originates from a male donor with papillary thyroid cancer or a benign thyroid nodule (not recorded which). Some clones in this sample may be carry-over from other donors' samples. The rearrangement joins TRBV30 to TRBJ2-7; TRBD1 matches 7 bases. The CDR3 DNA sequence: TGTGCCTGGAACAGGGGTAACGAGCAGTACTTC. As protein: CAWNRGNEQYF.